This passage covers 30 T cell receptor beta chains from one sample sequenced in a study of graft-versus-host responses after intestinal transplantation. No antigen is known for these receptors. Repertoires were generated with immunoSEQ multiplex PCR, while TCRdb's copy carries only in-frame clones and drops some. The table lists 90,000 to 150,000 clones, around 96% of them singletons. The sequencing here drew on unstimulated CD8+ T cells sorted from spleen or lymph node cells, taken before intestinal transplant. The source of these receptors is a human donor who received an intestinal transplant.

V gene TRBV7-2 combines with J gene TRBJ2-1; perhaps TRBD2 as D (5 bases). CDR1 SGHTA and CDR2 FQGNSA come from the germline V gene. Trimming removed 2 bases at V and 7 bases at J, with 9 bases between. The CDR3 is made up of 13 amino acids. CDR3 coding DNA: TGTGCCAGCAGCTTACGCACGGGGAATGAGCAGTTCTTC. It specifies CASSLRTGNEQFF.

The chain links TRBV13 to TRBJ1-5; a possible D gene is TRBD1 (5 bases). V was clipped by 5 bases and J by 3 bases, with 14 bases between them. This CDR3 has 15 residues. CDR1 PRHDT and CDR2 FYEKMQ come from the germline V gene (reference sequence). Here the CDR3 reads CASSQRQHDNQPQHF. The CDR3 DNA reads as TGTGCCAGCAGCCAAAGACAGCACGACAATCAGCCCCAGCATTTT.

V usage is TRBV21-1 and J usage is TRBJ2-7; the table names TRBD1, a call not compared with the DNA. TRBV21-1 is labeled a pseudogene. The CDR3 is made up of 14 amino acids. The CDR3 DNA sequence: TGTGCCAGCAGCAAAGCCAGGGATGGGTACGAGCAGTACTTC. Protein: CASSKARDGYEQYF.

This clone was detected once. The rearrangement links TRBV13 to TRBJ1-4; tentative D call: TRBD1 (6 bases). Trimming took off 0 bases at V and 7 bases at J, with 9 bases between the two ends. Germline CDR1 PRHDT, CDR2 FYEKMQ (reference sequence). The CDR3 has 14 residues. The CDR3 region has the DNA TGTGCCAGCAGCTTAGGCAGGGGAGTTGAAAAACTGTTTTTT. Translation: CASSLGRGVEKLFF.

This clone was recorded only once. The chain couples TRBV13 to TRBJ2-1, with 9 positions matching TRBD2. V gave up 1 base and J gave up 8 bases; unmatched junction bases: 6. This CDR3 contains 15 residues. Germline V gives CDR1 PRHDT, CDR2 FYEKMQ (reference sequence). The CDR3 is CASSLASGRIDEQFF. CDR3 coding DNA: TGTGCCAGCAGCTTAGCCAGCGGGAGGATCGATGAGCAGTTCTTC.

This clone was observed once. The V call is TRBV5-1, the J call TRBJ2-1; D gene unclear. CDR3 length equals 16 residues. Germline V gene data show CDR1 as SGHRS and CDR2 as YFSETQ. V lost 2 bases to trimming and J lost 5 bases, with 17 bases between them. The DNA for the CDR3 is TGCGCCAGCAGCTTCCAAGGCAGGTCGGGCGACAATGAGCAGTTCTTC. Amino acids: CASSFQGRSGDNEQFF.

The rearrangement uses TRBV5-8 and TRBJ2-7; D is undetermined. Trimming took 1 base from V and 6 from J, leaving 17 bases between them. CDR1 is SGHTS, CDR2 YDEGEE, per germline. The CDR3 runs 15 residues. CDR3 protein: CASSLSSRVRSEQYF. In DNA form, the CDR3 reads TGTGCCAGCAGCTTGTCCAGTAGGGTTCGATCCGAGCAGTACTTC.

This clone was seen just once. This chain connects TRBV28 to TRBJ2-7; D is uncertain. The CDR3 contains 14 residues. The germline V gene has CDR1 MDHEN and CDR2 SYDVKM. Between the trimmed V and J ends, which lost 2 bases and 2 bases, there was a span of 10 bases. The CDR3 DNA reads TGTGCCAGCAGTTTAAACGGGTTAGCCTACGAGCAGTACTTC. Protein: CASSLNGLAYEQYF. Drawing the rest from reference TRBV28 and TRBJ2-7, the complete variable domain is DVKVTQSSRYLVKRTGEKVFLECVQDMDHENMFWYRQDPGLGLRLIYFSYDVKMKEKGDIPEGYSVSREKKERFSLILESASTNQTSMYLCASSLNGLAYEQYFGPGTRLTVT.

The V gene is TRBV6-5, the J gene TRBJ2-5; 7 bases match TRBD1. V lost 6 bases to trimming and J lost 1 base; unmatched junction nucleotides: 8. CDR1 and CDR2 (germline): MNHEY, SVGAGI. CDR3 length equals 15 residues. DNA of the CDR3: TGTGCCAGCAGCCTGAGGGACAGCCTCCAAGAGACCCAGTACTTC. It codes for CASSLRDSLQETQYF.

J is TRBJ2-1 and V is TRBV10-2; the D gene could be TRBD1 or TRBD2 (5 bases each). V was cut by 7 bases and J by 0 bases, with 10 bases left in between. The CDR3 is 14 residues long. The germline V gene has CDR1 WSHSY and CDR2 SAAADI. CDR3 DNA sequence: TGCGCCAGCACCGAGGGGAGCTCCTACAATGAGCAGTTCTTC. Protein product: CASTEGSSYNEQFF.

The rearrangement uses TRBV19 and TRBJ2-5; the D gene is possibly TRBD1 (6 bases). V dropped 5 bases and J dropped 5 bases, with 12 bases sitting between them. The CDR3 is 13 residues long. Germline V gives CDR1 LNHDA, CDR2 SQIVND (reference sequence). CDR3 bases: TGTGCCAGTAGTCAGGGGCTCCGCGAGACCCAGTACTTC. Translation gives CASSQGLRETQYF.

The J gene is TRBJ2-7, the V gene TRBV29-1; TRBD1 matches at 12 bases. Losses at the gene ends were 6 bases for V and 4 bases for J; bases not matched to a gene: 4. The CDR3 length is 13 residues. The germline gives CDR1 SQVTM, CDR2 ANQGSEA. The CDR3 DNA is TGCAGCGTGGGGACAGGGGGCGCTTACGAGCAGTACTTC. It translates to CSVGTGGAYEQYF.

The rearrangement uses TRBV11-2 and TRBJ2-2; a possible D gene is TRBD2 (5 bases). Germline-derived CDR1 and CDR2 are SGHAT and FQNNGV. The V end lost 5 bases, the J end lost 11 bases, and 9 bases lay between the germline ends. The CDR3 has 11 amino acids. CDR3 loop: CASSRRGELFF. In DNA, the CDR3 is TGTGCCAGCAGCCGTCGGGGAGAGCTGTTTTTT.

This clone has only a few counts. The rearrangement uses TRBV4-1 and TRBJ1-3; D might be TRBD1 (6 bases). Per the germline V gene, CDR1 is MGHRA and CDR2 is YSYEKL. The CDR3 runs to 13 residues. The V end lost 5 bases, the J end lost 8 bases, and 13 bases lay between the germline ends. CDR3 sequence (DNA): TGCGCCAGCAGCTGGACACAGGGTGACACCATATATTTT. This gives the protein CASSWTQGDTIYF.

The chain uses TRBV10-3 and TRBJ2-7; 7 nucleotides match TRBD1. The CDR3 runs 15 residues. After removal of 6 bases from V and 0 bases from J, the junction contained 8 bases not matched to a gene. The germline V gene has CDR1 ENHRY and CDR2 SYGVKD. Here the CDR3 reads CAIREYRDSSYEQYF. The CDR3 DNA reads as TGTGCCATCAGGGAATACCGGGACAGCTCCTACGAGCAGTACTTC.

The sample holds one count of this clone. The V gene is TRBV4-1, the J gene TRBJ2-6, with 8 bases aligning to TRBD1. This CDR3 is built from 17 residues. Germline assignment: CDR1 MGHRA and CDR2 YSYEKL. The trim removed 5 bases at V and 0 bases at J, leaving 6 bases unmatched. This CDR3 is CASSYEDRDSGANVLTF. For the CDR3, the DNA is TGCGCCAGCAGCTACGAGGACAGGGACTCTGGGGCCAACGTCCTGACTTTC.

The rearrangement uses TRBV28 and TRBJ2-1, with D perhaps TRBD2 (6 bases). The CDR3 has 15 residues. V was cut by 6 bases and J by 0 bases, with 12 bases left in between. Germline V gene lookup returns CDR1 MDHEN and CDR2 SYDVKM. The CDR3 region has the DNA TGTGCCAGCAGAACGGGGGTAGGCTCCTACAATGAGCAGTTCTTC. Its translation: CASRTGVGSYNEQFF. The variable domain in full, completed from reference TRBV28 and TRBJ2-1, reads DVKVTQSSRYLVKRTGEKVFLECVQDMDHENMFWYRQDPGLGLRLIYFSYDVKMKEKGDIPEGYSVSREKKERFSLILESASTNQTSMYLCASRTGVGSYNEQFFGPGTRLTVL.

This chain connects TRBV15 to TRBJ2-7; D is unresolved. Deletions cut 6 bases from V and 0 bases from J, with 6 bases between. CDR3 length equals 12 residues. The germline V gene has CDR1 LNHNV and CDR2 YYDKDF (reference sequence). CDR3 loop: CATRDGSYEQYF. The CDR3 coding sequence is TGTGCCACCAGGGACGGCTCCTACGAGCAGTACTTC.

This chain joins TRBV9 and TRBJ2-7; 8 bases map to TRBD1. V gave up 0 bases and J gave up 1 base; unmatched junction bases: 3. The length of the CDR3 is 15 residues. CDR1 is SGDLS and CDR2 is YYNGEE in the germline V gene. The CDR3 reads CASSVGTGISYEQYF. In DNA, the CDR3 is TGTGCCAGCAGCGTAGGGACAGGGATTTCCTACGAGCAGTACTTC.

Concerning this clone itself: This CDR3 is missing its conserved last phenylalanine or tryptophan, likely due to a read error. V and J are TRBV9 and TRBJ2-7; D is perhaps TRBD1 (5 bases). V was trimmed by 4 bases and J by 2 bases, leaving 22 bases between them. In germline, CDR1 is SGDLS, CDR2 YYNGEE. This CDR3 spans 17 amino acids. The CDR3 DNA is TGTGCCAGCAGCCCTCATTACAGGCCCCACCAGGCCTACGAGCAGTACTCC. Amino acid sequence: CASSPHYRPHQAYEQYS.

This chain uses TRBV6-5 with TRBJ2-7; no clear D. This CDR3 region has 12 residues. Trimming pared 4 bases from V and 2 bases from J, leaving 6 bases between. Germline values: CDR1 MNHEY, CDR2 SVGAGI. CDR3 nucleotides: TGTGCCAGCAGTTCCTTGGCCTACGAGCAGTACTTC. Its translation is CASSSLAYEQYF.

The chain is built from TRBV4-1 and TRBJ1-1, with D possibly being TRBD1 (5 bases). The CDR3 is 15 residues long. CDR1 and CDR2 from the germline V gene are MGHRA and YSYEKL. Trimming cost V 1 base and J 2 bases, with 11 bases left between them. Here the CDR3 reads CASSQVAGTNTEAFF. CDR3 DNA sequence: TGCGCCAGCAGCCAAGTGGCAGGGACTAACACTGAAGCTTTCTTT.

The chain couples TRBV7-9 to TRBJ1-4, with D hard to call. Germline CDR1 and CDR2: SEHNR and FQNEAQ (reference sequence). V was clipped by 5 bases and J by 6 bases, with 16 bases between them. This CDR3 comprises 15 residues. In nucleotides, the CDR3 is TGTGCCAGCAGCCATTACTCCTCGCAGGATGAAAAACTGTTTTTT. Amino acid sequence: CASSHYSSQDEKLFF.

The J gene is TRBJ1-1, the V gene TRBV19, with 9 nucleotides matching TRBD1. Germline lookup yields CDR1 LNHDA and CDR2 SQIVND (reference sequence). V trimming: 11 bases; J trimming: 2 bases; junction bases outside the gene matches: 12. The CDR3 loop spans 15 amino acids. The CDR3, as DNA: TGTGCCGGCGCGGACAGGGGCTACTCTAACACTGAAGCTTTCTTT. It codes for CAGADRGYSNTEAFF.

The rearrangement joins TRBV6-5 to TRBJ2-7; tentative D call: TRBD1 (5 bases). Germline CDR1 MNHEY, CDR2 SVGAGI. The CDR3 is 12 amino acids. Between the trimmed V and J ends, which lost 8 bases and 2 bases, there was a span of 10 bases. CDR3 coding DNA: TGTGCCAGCTCCGACAGAACCTACGAGCAGTACTTC. This translates into CASSDRTYEQYF.

The gene calls are TRBV5-1 and TRBJ2-5; TRBD2 is a possible D gene (6 bases). The CDR3 sequence is 13 residues long. Germline values: CDR1 SGHRS, CDR2 YFSETQ. Trimming removed 4 bases at V and 2 bases at J, with 9 bases between. CDR3 sequence: CASSRRGQETQYF. CDR3 DNA sequence: TGCGCCAGCAGCCGTCGGGGGCAAGAGACCCAGTACTTC.

The chain joins TRBV4-1 to TRBJ1-2; D gene unclear. CDR3 length equals 13 residues. Germline lookup yields CDR1 MGHRA and CDR2 YSYEKL. V was trimmed by 3 bases and J by 8 bases, leaving 13 bases between them. The CDR3 DNA follows: TGCGCCAGCAGCCAGGGGTACCCTAGCGGCTACACCTTC. Translating gives CASSQGYPSGYTF.

The chain recombines TRBV21-1 with TRBJ1-2. TRBV21-1 is assigned pseudogene status. The CDR3 is 18 amino acids. CDR3 in DNA: TGTGCCAGCAGCAAAGAGTACCTCATTCCGCCCTGGGGCTATGGCTACACCTTC. Translation gives CASSKEYLIPPWGYGYTF.

The CDR3 nucleotides are TGTGCCAGCAGTGAGGGGCACCTGGACAGGGACACTGAAGCTTTCTTT. It codes for CASSEGHLDRDTEAFF. This chain joins TRBV6-1 and TRBJ1-1; 8 nucleotides match TRBD1. This CDR3 has 16 residues. Germline V gene sequence: CDR1 MNHNS, CDR2 SASEGT. The trim removed 3 bases at V and 3 bases at J, leaving 9 bases unmatched.

The chain employs TRBV7-6 and TRBJ2-1, with D perhaps matching TRBD1 (6 bases). CDR3 length: 16 residues. Germline CDR1 reads SGHVS; CDR2 reads FNYEAQ. V was pared by 1 base and J by 4 bases, with 14 bases between. The CDR3 bases are TGTGCCAGCAGCTTAGGGGGGCGGCTAGATTACAATGAGCAGTTCTTC. Translated, it gives CASSLGGRLDYNEQFF.